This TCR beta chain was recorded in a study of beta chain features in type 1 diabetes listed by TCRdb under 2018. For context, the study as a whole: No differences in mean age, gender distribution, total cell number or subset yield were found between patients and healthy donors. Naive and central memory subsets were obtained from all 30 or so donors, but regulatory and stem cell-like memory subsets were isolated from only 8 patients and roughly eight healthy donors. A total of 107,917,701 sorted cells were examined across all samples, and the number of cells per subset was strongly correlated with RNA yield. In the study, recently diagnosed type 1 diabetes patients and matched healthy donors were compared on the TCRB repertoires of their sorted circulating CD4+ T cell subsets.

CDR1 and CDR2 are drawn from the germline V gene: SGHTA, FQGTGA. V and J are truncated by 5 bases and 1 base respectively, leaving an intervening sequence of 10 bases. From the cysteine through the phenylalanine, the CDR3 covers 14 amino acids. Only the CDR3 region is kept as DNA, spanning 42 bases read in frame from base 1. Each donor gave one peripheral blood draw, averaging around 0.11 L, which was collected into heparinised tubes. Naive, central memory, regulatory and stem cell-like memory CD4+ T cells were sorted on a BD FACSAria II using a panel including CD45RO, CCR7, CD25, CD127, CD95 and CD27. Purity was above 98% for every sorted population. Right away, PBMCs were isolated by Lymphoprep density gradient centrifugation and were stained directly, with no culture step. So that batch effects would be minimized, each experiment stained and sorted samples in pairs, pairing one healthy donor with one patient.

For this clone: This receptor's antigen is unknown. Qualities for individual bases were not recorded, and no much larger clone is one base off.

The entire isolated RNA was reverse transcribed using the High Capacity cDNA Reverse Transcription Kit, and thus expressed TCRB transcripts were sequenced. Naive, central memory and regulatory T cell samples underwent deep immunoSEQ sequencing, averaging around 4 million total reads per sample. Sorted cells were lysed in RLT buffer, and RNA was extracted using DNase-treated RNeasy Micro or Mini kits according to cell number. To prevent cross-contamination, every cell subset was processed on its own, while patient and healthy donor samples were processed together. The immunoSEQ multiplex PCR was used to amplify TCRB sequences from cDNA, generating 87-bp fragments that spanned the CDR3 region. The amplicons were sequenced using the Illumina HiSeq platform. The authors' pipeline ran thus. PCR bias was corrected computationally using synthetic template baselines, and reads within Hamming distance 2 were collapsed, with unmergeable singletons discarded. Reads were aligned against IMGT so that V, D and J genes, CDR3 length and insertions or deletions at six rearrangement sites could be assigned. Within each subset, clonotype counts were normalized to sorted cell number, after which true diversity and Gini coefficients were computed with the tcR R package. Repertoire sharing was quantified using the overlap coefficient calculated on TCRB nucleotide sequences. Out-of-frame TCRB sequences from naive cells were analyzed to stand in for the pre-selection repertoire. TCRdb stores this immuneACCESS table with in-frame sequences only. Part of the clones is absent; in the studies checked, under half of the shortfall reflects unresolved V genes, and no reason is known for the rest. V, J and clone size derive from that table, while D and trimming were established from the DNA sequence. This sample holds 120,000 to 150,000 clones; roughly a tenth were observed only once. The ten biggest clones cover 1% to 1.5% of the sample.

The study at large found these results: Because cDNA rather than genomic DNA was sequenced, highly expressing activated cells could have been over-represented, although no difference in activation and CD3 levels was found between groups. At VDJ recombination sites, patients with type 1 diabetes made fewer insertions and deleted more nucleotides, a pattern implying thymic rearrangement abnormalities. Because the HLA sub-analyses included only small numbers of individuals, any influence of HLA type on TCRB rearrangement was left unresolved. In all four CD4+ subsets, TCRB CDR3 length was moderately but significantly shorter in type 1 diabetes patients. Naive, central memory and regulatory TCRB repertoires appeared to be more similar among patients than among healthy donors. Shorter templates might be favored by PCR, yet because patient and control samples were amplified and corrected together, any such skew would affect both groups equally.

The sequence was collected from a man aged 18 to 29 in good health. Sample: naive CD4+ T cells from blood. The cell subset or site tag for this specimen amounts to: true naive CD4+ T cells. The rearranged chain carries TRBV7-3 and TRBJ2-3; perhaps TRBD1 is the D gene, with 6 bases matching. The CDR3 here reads CASSTRTGTDTQYF. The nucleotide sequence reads TGTGCCAGCAGCACCCGGACAGGCACAGATACGCAGTATTTT.